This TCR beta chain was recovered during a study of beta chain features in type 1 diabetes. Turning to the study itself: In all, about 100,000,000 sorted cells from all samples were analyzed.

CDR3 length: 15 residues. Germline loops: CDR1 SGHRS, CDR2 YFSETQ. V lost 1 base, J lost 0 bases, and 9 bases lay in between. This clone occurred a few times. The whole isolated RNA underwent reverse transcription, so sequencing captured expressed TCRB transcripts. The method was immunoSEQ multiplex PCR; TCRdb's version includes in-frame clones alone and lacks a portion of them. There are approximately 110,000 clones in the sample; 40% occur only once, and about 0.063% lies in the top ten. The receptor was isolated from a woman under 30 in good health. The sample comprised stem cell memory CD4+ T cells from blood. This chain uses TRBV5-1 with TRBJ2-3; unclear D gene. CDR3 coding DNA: TGCGCCAGCAGCTTGATTGGGCAAAGCACAGATACGCAGTATTTT. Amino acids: CASSLIGQSTDTQYF.